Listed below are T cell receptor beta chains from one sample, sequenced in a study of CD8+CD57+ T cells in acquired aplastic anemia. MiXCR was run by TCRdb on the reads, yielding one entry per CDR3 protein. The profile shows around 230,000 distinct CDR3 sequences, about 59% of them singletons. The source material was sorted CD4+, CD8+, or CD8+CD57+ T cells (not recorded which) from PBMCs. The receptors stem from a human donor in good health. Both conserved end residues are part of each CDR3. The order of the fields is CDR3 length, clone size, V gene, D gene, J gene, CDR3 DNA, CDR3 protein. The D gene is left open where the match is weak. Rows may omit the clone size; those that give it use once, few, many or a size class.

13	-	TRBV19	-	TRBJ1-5	TGTGCCAGTACCGCTTACTCCGATCAGCCCCAGCATTTT	CASTAYSDQPQHF
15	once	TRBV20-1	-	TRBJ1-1	TGCAGTGCTAGCCCTCTAGACCTTTCGAACACTGAAGCTTTCTTT	CSASPLDLSNTEAFF
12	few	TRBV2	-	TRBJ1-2	TGTGCCAGCAGTGTACGGGCAGCCGGCTACACCTTC	CASSVRAAGYTF
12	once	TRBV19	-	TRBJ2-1	TGTGCCAGTAGTATGGGACGAGGAGAGCAGTTCTTC	CASSMGRGEQFF
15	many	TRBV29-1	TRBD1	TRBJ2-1	TGCAGCGTTGAAGGGTACAGGGGGTCCTACAATGAGCAGTTCTTC	CSVEGYRGSYNEQFF
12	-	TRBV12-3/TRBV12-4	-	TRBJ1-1	TGTGCCAGCAGTCCGGGGTGGACTGAAGCTTTCTTT	CASSPGWTEAFF
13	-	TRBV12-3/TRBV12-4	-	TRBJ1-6	TGTGCCAGCACCCAGACCGGTAATTCACCCCTCCACTTT	CASTQTGNSPLHF
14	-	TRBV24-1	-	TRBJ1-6	TGTGCCACCAGTGCGCGGGGGGTTAATTCACCCCTCCACTTT	CATSARGVNSPLHF
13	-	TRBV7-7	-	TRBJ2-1	TGTGCTAGCAGCTTGGAGGGTGGCAATGAGCAGTTCTTC	CASSLEGGNEQFF
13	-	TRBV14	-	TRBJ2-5	TGTGCCAGCAGCCCACTACAACAAGAGACCCAGTACTTC	CASSPLQQETQYF
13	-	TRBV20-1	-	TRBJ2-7	TGCAGTGCCCCGGACCTCGGGCACAATGAGCAGTACTTC	CSAPDLGHNEQYF
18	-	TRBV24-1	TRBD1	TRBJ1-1	TGTGCCACCAGTGACGGCGGGACAGGGGGAAAGGGGACCACTGAAGCTTTCTTT	CATSDGGTGGKGTTEAFF
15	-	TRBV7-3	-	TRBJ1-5	TGTGCCAGCAGCCGGATAGACAGTAGCAATCAGCCCCAGCATTTT	CASSRIDSSNQPQHF
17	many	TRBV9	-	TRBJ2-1	TGTGCCAGCAGCTTATATTCGAACTCTAATTCACAAGGTGAGCAGTTCTTC	CASSLYSNSNSQGEQFF
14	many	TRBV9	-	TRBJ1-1	TGTGCCAGCAGCGTAGGCGGGGAGAACACTGAAGCTTTCTTT	CASSVGGENTEAFF
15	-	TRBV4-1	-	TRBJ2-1	TGCGCCAGCAGCCAAAACCCGGGACTTACCAATGAGCAGTTCTTC	CASSQNPGLTNEQFF
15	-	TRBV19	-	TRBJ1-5	TGTGCCAGTAGTATAGGTACACAGGGCAATCAGCCCCAGCATTTT	CASSIGTQGNQPQHF
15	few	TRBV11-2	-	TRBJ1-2	TGTGCCAGCAGCAGTACTACAGGGCCGGGCTATGGCTACACCTTC	CASSSTTGPGYGYTF
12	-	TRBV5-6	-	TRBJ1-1	TGTGCCAGCAGCCGGGGGCTCCCTGAAGCTTTCTTT	CASSRGLPEAFF
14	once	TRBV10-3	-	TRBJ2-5	TGTGCCATCAGTGAGCCACCCACCGCGGAGACCCAGTACTTC	CAISEPPTAETQYF
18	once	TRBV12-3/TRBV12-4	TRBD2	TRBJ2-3	TGTGCCAGCAGTTTAGGAGCGGGAGGGTCTACTAGCACAGATACGCAGTATTTT	CASSLGAGGSTSTDTQYF
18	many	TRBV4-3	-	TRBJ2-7	TGCGCCAGCAGCCAAGGAGAGGGCAGGGGTGGCTACTCCTACGAGCAGTACTTC	CASSQGEGRGGYSYEQYF
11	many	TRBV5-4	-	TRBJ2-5	TGCGCCAGCAGCCTAGAAGAGACCCAGTACTTC	CASSLEETQYF
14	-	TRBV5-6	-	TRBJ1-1	TGTGCCAGCTTAGGTGGACAGATAGGCACTGAAGCTTTCTTT	CASLGGQIGTEAFF
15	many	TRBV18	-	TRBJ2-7	TGTGCCAGCTCACCACCGGGTGAGACACGATACGAGCAGTACTTC	CASSPPGETRYEQYF
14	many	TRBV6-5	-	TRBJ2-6	TGTGCCAGCAGGTTCCTGGTTGGGGCCAACGTCCTGACTTTC	CASRFLVGANVLTF
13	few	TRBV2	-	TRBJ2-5	TGTGCCAGCAGTGATGGGGTATGGGAGACCCAGTACTTC	CASSDGVWETQYF
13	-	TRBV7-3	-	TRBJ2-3	TGTGCCAGCAGCTCCGGGGAGCGGAATGAGCAGTATTTT	CASSSGERNEQYF
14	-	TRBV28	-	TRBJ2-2	TGTGCCAGCAGTTCCAGGGGTAACACCGGGGAGCTGTTTTTT	CASSSRGNTGELFF
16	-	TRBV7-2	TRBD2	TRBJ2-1	TGTGCCAGCAGCTCCCGTGTTAGCGGGGGGGCAAATGAGCAGTTCTTC	CASSSRVSGGANEQFF
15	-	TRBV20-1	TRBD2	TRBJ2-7	TGCAGTGCCGGCCGAGGCACTAGCGGAAGGTACGAGCAGTACTTC	CSAGRGTSGRYEQYF
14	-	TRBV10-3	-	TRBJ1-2	TGTGCCATCACGCAGGGATCAAGTGACTATGGCTACACCTTC	CAITQGSSDYGYTF
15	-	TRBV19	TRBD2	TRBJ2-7	TGTGCCAGTAGTTCGCTGGGACTAGCATTATCCGAGCAGTACTTC	CASSSLGLALSEQYF
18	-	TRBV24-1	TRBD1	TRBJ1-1	TGTGCCACCAGTGATCCACAAGTCCCGGGACAGGACAACACTGAAGCTTTCTTT	CATSDPQVPGQDNTEAFF
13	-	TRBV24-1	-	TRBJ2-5	TGTGCCACCAGTGATTTGCAGGGGGAGACCCAGTACTTC	CATSDLQGETQYF
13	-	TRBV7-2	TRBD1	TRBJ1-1	TGTGCCAGCAGCATACAGGGGAGGCCTGAAGCTTTCTTT	CASSIQGRPEAFF
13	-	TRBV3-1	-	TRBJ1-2	TGTGCCAGCAGCCAAGGCCCAGGGATTGGCTACACCTTC	CASSQGPGIGYTF